These 18 T cell receptor beta chains came from one sample sequenced in a study of molecular identifiers for immune sequencing clone quantification. MiXCR, run by TCRdb on the PCR reads, gives a single entry per CDR3 protein. The data show 60,000 to 70,000 distinct CDR3 sequences, with around 17% seen just once and 1.3% to 1.5% held by the top ten. Material for sequencing was naive CD8+ T cells from blood, with Jurkat cell RNA spiked in. The subset: FACS-sorted CD8+CD4-CCR7+CD45RA+ naive T cells. These receptors were taken from a human donor in good health. Some libraries in this study had Jurkat cell RNA spiked in.

For this clonotype: A much larger clonotype is one base distant, so this may be a read error. This chain links TRBV27 with TRBJ2-7; 10 bases are shared with TRBD2. J lost 6 bases, V lost 8 bases, and 7 bases had no gene match. The CDR3 is 13 residues long. CDR1 MNHEY and CDR2 SMNVEV come from the germline V gene (reference sequence). In nucleotides, the CDR3 is TGTGCCAGCTCGGGACTAGCGTTGGGCGAGCAGTACTTC. As protein: CASSGLALGEQYF.

To note about this clonotype: Given a much more abundant clone one base away, this may be a read error. The final CDR3 position lacks the conserved phenylalanine or tryptophan, pointing to a likely read error. The genes are TRBV28 and TRBJ2-5; 11 bases are shared with TRBD2. V lost 5 bases, J lost 0 bases, and 2 bases stayed unmatched. The CDR3 totals 15 residues. Looked up from germline, CDR1 is MDHEN and CDR2 is SYDVKM. The CDR3 sequence: CASSTSGSYQETQYV. CDR3 coding DNA: TGTGCCAGCAGTACTAGCGGGAGTTACCAAGAGACCCAGTACGTC.

The chain joins TRBV2 to TRBJ2-3; D not resolved. The CDR3 totals 18 residues. Germline-derived CDR1 and CDR2 are SNHLY and FYNNEI. With 4 bases removed from V and 2 bases from J, the gap between germline ends came to 22 bases. The CDR3 loop reads CASSGPFGGAAFTDTQYF. CDR3 sequence (DNA): TGTGCCAGCAGTGGGCCCTTTGGCGGAGCCGCCTTCACAGATACGCAGTATTTT. The variable domain in full, with the rest retrieved from reference TRBV2 and TRBJ2-3, is EPEVTQTPSHQVTQMGQEVILRCVPISNHLYFYWYRQILGQKVEFLVSFYNNEISEKSEIFDDQFSVERPDGSNFTLKIRSTKLEDSAMYFCASSGPFGGAAFTDTQYFGPGTRLTVL.

This clonotype was detected only once. This may come from a read error, since a much larger clone is one base off. V gene TRBV4-1 combines with J gene TRBJ1-6, with 9 bases identical to TRBD1. The germline V gene has CDR1 MGHRA and CDR2 YSYEKL. The CDR3 spans 16 residues. In nucleotides, the CDR3 is TGCGCCAGCGGCCAAAGCCCGGGACAGGGTGTTGTGGCCCTCCACTTT. It translates to CASGQSPGQGVVALHF.

This clonotype has ten or more counts. The V gene is TRBV7-2, the J gene TRBJ2-7; weak D call: TRBD1 (6 bases). Between the trimmed V and J ends, which lost 1 base and 0 bases, there was a span of 7 bases. Germline V gene sequence: CDR1 SGHTA, CDR2 FQGNSA. The CDR3 has 14 residues. The CDR3 DNA is TGTGCCAGCAGCTTAGACAGGGTCTCCTACGAGCAGTACTTC. It specifies CASSLDRVSYEQYF.

This clonotype has a count of ten or more. This chain links TRBV4-1 with TRBJ1-4, with D tentatively TRBD1 (6 bases). CDR1 MGHRA and CDR2 YSYEKL come from the germline V gene. The CDR3 has 16 residues. V lost 3 bases to trimming and J lost 6 bases, with 17 bases between them. The CDR3 here is CASSQTDTPGDEKLFF. The CDR3 DNA follows: TGCGCCAGCAGCCAGACGGACACCCCAGGGGATGAAAAACTGTTTTTT.

This clonotype was counted ten times or more. The J gene is TRBJ2-5, the V gene TRBV30, with TRBD2 matching over 8 bases. J gave up 1 base and V 1 base, and 2 bases lay outside the gene matches. The CDR3 spans 14 residues. Germline CDR1 is GTSNPN and CDR2 is SVGIG (reference sequence). This chain's CDR3 is CAWSDTSGQETQYF. CDR3 in DNA: TGTGCCTGGAGTGACACTAGCGGCCAAGAGACCCAGTACTTC.

Remarks on this clonotype: One base away lies a much larger clone, so this may be a sequencing read error. The V and J genes are TRBV4-1 and TRBJ2-1; perhaps D is TRBD1 or TRBD2 (5 bases each). Germline CDR1 MGHRA, CDR2 YSYEKL. There are 16 residues in the CDR3. The CDR3 protein is CTSSAGTKSSYNEQFF. The CDR3 DNA follows: TGCACCAGCTCCGCCGGGACGAAGAGCTCCTACAATGAGCAGTTCTTC.

This clonotype has at least ten counts. V gene TRBV6-5 combines with J gene TRBJ2-7; perhaps TRBD1 as D (6 bases). The germline CDR1 and CDR2 sequences are MNHEY and SVGAGI. Trimming shortened V by 4 bases and J by 6 bases, and 19 bases separated the two germline ends. The CDR3 length is 15 residues. The CDR3 coding sequence is TGTGCCAGCAGTTCGAGATTACAGGGAACCGGCGAGCAGTACTTC. The encoded protein is CASSSRLQGTGEQYF.

The chain combines TRBV29-1 with TRBJ2-7; no clear D. CDR3 size: 12 residues. In germline, CDR1 is SQVTM, CDR2 ANQGSEA. V was clipped by 1 base and J by 3 bases, with 7 bases between them. Here the CDR3 DNA reads TGCAGCGTTGAAGGTGAATACTACGAGCAGTACTTC. This translates into CSVEGEYYEQYF.

This chain links TRBV10-3 with TRBJ1-2; no clear D. Trimming shortened V by 11 bases and J by 4 bases, and 14 bases separated the two germline ends. The CDR3 covers 12 residues. Germline V CDR1 and CDR2: ENHRY, SYGVKD. CDR3 sequence reads: CASKGGSYGYTF. The CDR3 coding sequence is TGTGCCTCCAAGGGAGGGTCCTATGGCTACACCTTC.

On this clonotype: This may be a read error: a much more frequent sequence differs by one nucleotide. V gene TRBV12-3 or TRBV12-4 combines with J gene TRBJ2-1; tentative D call: TRBD2 (6 bases). The CDR3 spans 11 residues. The CDR3 loop is CVSSLGGEQFF. CDR3 DNA sequence: TGTGTCAGCAGTTTAGGAGGGGAGCAGTTCTTC.

This clonotype appeared many times. V gene TRBV14 combines with J gene TRBJ2-1, with TRBD2 matching over 11 bases. V trimming: 4 bases; J trimming: 7 bases; junction bases outside the gene matches: 6. Per germline, CDR1 SGHDN and CDR2 FVKESK. The CDR3 has 15 amino acids. CDR3 protein: CASSLLAGALNEQFF. The CDR3 nucleotides are TGTGCCAGCAGCCTACTAGCGGGAGCTCTAAATGAGCAGTTCTTC.

This clonotype was counted many times. This chain joins TRBV7-7 and TRBJ2-7, with TRBD2 matching over 7 bases. The ends lost 5 bases at V and 2 bases at J; junction bases unmatched: 9. The length of the CDR3 is 15 residues. CDR1 and CDR2 from the germline V gene are SSHAT and FNYEAQ (reference sequence). CDR3 sequence (DNA): TGTGCCAGCAGCCCGGTCAGCGGGGAAACCTACGAGCAGTACTTC. Translated, it gives CASSPVSGETYEQYF.

Ten or more counts support this clonotype. The rearrangement uses TRBV4-1 and TRBJ2-1; D is unresolved. Trimming took off 1 base at V and 6 bases at J, with 7 bases between the two ends. The germline gives CDR1 MGHRA, CDR2 YSYEKL. This CDR3 has 13 amino acids. The CDR3: CASSQVVPNEQFF. The CDR3 bases are TGCGCCAGCAGCCAAGTTGTTCCCAATGAGCAGTTCTTC.

About this clonotype: A much more abundant neighbour one base away suggests this may be a read error. This chain links TRBV7-6 with TRBJ2-7; 9 bases agree with TRBD1. CDR3 size: 15 residues. The V gene's germline CDR1 is SGHVS and CDR2 FNYEAQ. The junction had 10 bases not matched to a gene; V was cut back by 5 bases and J by 5 bases. The CDR3 bases are TGTGCCAGCAGCATAGGTTCGGGACAGGGCCACGAGCAGTACTTC. This codes for CASSIGSGQGHEQYF.

This clonotype was recorded at least ten times. V and J are TRBV19 and TRBJ2-7, with D unclear. Deletions cut 4 bases from V and 3 bases from J, with 10 bases between. The CDR3 sequence is 13 residues long. Germline V gene data show CDR1 as LNHDA and CDR2 as SQIVND (reference sequence). The CDR3 protein is CASSNTLGYEQYF. The CDR3 nucleotides are TGTGCCAGTAGTAATACACTGGGCTACGAGCAGTACTTC.

Ten or more counts support this clonotype. The chain couples TRBV9 to TRBJ2-3, with TRBD2 matching over 13 bases. V trimming: 0 bases; J trimming: 2 bases; junction bases outside the gene matches: 12. The V gene's germline CDR1 is SGDLS and CDR2 YYNGEE. This CDR3 spans 20 amino acids. CDR3 amino acids: CASSVAGRGLAGELTDTQYF. Written as DNA, the CDR3 is TGTGCCAGCAGCGTAGCCGGCCGAGGACTAGCGGGAGAGCTCACAGATACGCAGTATTTT.